These 8 T cell receptor beta chains came from one sample sequenced in a study of regulatory T cells in long-lasting Graves disease. Building of the TCR beta libraries involved iRepertoire HTBI primers and Arm-PCR of CDR3 regions. TCRdb analysed the multiplex PCR reads with MiXCR anew, one entry per CDR3 protein. The profile covers approximately 440,000 distinct CDR3 sequences, with 23% appearing a single time and around 24% taken by the ten largest. Regarding time point: persistent/refractory GD, antithyroid drugs over 5 years with positive TRAb. PBMC RNA was the source of the TCR library. This material consisted of peripheral blood mononuclear cells (PBMCs), taken when the disease was refractory, from a patient treated with antithyroid drugs. The receptors come from a female donor with Graves disease.

This clonotype turned up a few times. This rearrangement joins TRBV12-3 or TRBV12-4 to TRBJ2-4; D is unclear. The V and J ends lost 5 bases and 0 bases respectively, with 8 bases between them. The CDR3 loop spans 14 amino acids. This CDR3 reads CASSAPGAKNIQYF. CDR3 DNA: TGTGCCAGCAGTGCCCCAGGAGCCAAAAACATTCAGTACTTC.

Regarding this clonotype: With only one base between it and a far larger clone, this is likely a read error. The V gene is TRBV11-3, the J gene TRBJ1-2, with 12 bases lining up with TRBD1. V lost 6 bases to trimming and J lost 3 bases; unmatched junction nucleotides: 5. The germline V gene has CDR1 SGHNT and CDR2 YENEEA. The CDR3 extends over 15 amino acids. The CDR3 reads CASSLGTGGDYGYTF. The CDR3 nucleotides read TGTGCCAGCAGTTTGGGGACAGGGGGCGACTATGGCTACACCTTC.

This clonotype was seen just once. The chain recombines TRBV6-2 or TRBV6-3 with TRBJ2-3, with TRBD1 matching 7 bases. The CDR3 consists of 15 residues. J was trimmed by 0 bases and V by 6 bases; bases with no gene match: 6. Germline CDR1 reads MNHEY; CDR2 reads SVGEGT. CDR3 bases: TGTGCCAGCAGAAAATCGACAGGGAGCACAGATACGCAGTATTTT. Translating it yields CASRKSTGSTDTQYF.

This chain links TRBV2 with TRBJ1-5, with D perhaps matching TRBD1 (6 bases). This CDR3 spans 14 amino acids. The germline gives CDR1 SNHLY, CDR2 FYNNEI. V lost 2 bases and J 5 bases, leaving 10 bases between the germline ends. In DNA, the CDR3 is TGTGCCAGCAGTGAAACAGGGACTTATCAGCCCCAGCATTTT. Translating it yields CASSETGTYQPQHF.

The chain employs TRBV30 and TRBJ2-7, with D perhaps matching TRBD1 or TRBD2 (5 bases each). CDR1 and CDR2 from the germline V gene are GTSNPN and SVGIG (reference sequence). V was trimmed by 8 bases and J by 3 bases, leaving 20 bases between them. This CDR3 is built from 14 residues. In DNA form, the CDR3 reads TGTGCCGGGAACTGGGTTGCTGGGGGCTACGAGCAGTACTTC. It specifies CAGNWVAGGYEQYF.

The table lists this clonotype with a few counts. The rearrangement uses TRBV5-1 and TRBJ2-5; weak D call: TRBD2 (7 bases). V was pared by 7 bases and J by 4 bases, with 20 bases between. This CDR3 contains 15 residues. Germline V lookup: CDR1 SGHRS, CDR2 YFSETQ. The CDR3 DNA is TGCGCCAGCGTACCTTCGCGGGGGCTGGTAGAGACCCAGTACTTC. It yields the protein CASVPSRGLVETQYF. The full variable domain, its missing parts supplied by reference TRBV5-1 and TRBJ2-5, is KAGVTQTPRYLIKTRGQQVTLSCSPISGHRSVSWYQQTPGQGLQFLFEYFSETQRNKGNFPGRFSGRQFSNSRSEMNVSTLELGDSALYLCASVPSRGLVETQYFGPGTRLLVL.

This clonotype was counted only a few times. The V call is TRBV30, the J call TRBJ1-4; D remains ambiguous. Looked up from germline, CDR1 is GTSNPN and CDR2 is SVGIG (reference sequence). The CDR3 runs to 16 residues. The V and J ends lost 1 base and 5 bases respectively, with 17 bases between them. CDR3 protein: CAWSDPHGLTNEKLFF. For the CDR3, the DNA is TGTGCCTGGAGTGACCCCCACGGGCTGACCAATGAAAAACTGTTTTTT.

V usage is TRBV19 and J usage is TRBJ1-5; D is perhaps TRBD1 (5 bases). The CDR3 totals 12 residues. The germline gives CDR1 LNHDA, CDR2 SQIVND (reference sequence). Trimming left V 4 bases short and J 7 bases short, with 8 bases between. In DNA, the CDR3 is TGTGCCAGTAGTAACAGGTGGCAGCCCCAGCATTTT. Its translation is CASSNRWQPQHF.